The entry that follows covers one TCR beta chain sequence. As yet, its antigen is unknown. Since a much larger clone is just one base distant, this may be a read error. Every cDNA TCR molecule received its own unique molecular identifier. MiXCR, applied by TCRdb to the 5' RACE reads, yields one record per CDR3 protein. This table has some 47,000 distinct CDR3 sequences, roughly 7.6% appearing once. This CDR3 spans 14 amino acids. V was clipped by 7 bases and J by 7 bases, with 19 bases between them. Germline V gives CDR1 SQVTM, CDR2 ANQGSEA. These data belong to a study of spatial heterogeneity in lung cancer. Study outcomes and limitations: Circulating ubiquitous expanded tumor TCRs were observed more frequently at resection than at follow-up.

The sample's time point: sample taken at primary tumor resection. Material for sequencing was whole RNA from tumor, nontumor lung or frozen PBMC, left unsorted. This receptor was taken from a female donor with early-stage non-small cell lung cancer. The chain is built from TRBV29-1 and TRBJ1-4, with D perhaps TRBD1 (6 bases). Sequencing used PBMCs, obtained at surgery. The CDR3 DNA follows: TGCAGCGCTAGTCAGGGGCAACGGTTTGAAAAACTGTTTTTT. Amino acid sequence: CSASQGQRFEKLFF.